This T cell receptor beta chain was found in a study of T-cell reconstitution after alpha-beta-depleted transplantation in children. Findings of the study overall: About two months after transplant, alpha-beta T cells reportedly came from several hundred expanded graft clones. Diversity and T-cell counts at one year after transplant derived mostly from new T cells. The origin of high day-60 TCRbeta diversity in some patients lay in surviving recipient T cells and thymic progenitors.

Unique molecular identifiers were incorporated when the TCRbeta library was constructed. TCRdb ran MiXCR on the PCR reads and lists one entry per CDR3 protein. The data show about 980,000 distinct CDR3 sequences, with 25% to 35% seen just once and 25% to 35% held by the top ten. The table lists this clonotype with a few counts. Its antigen remains unidentified. The CDR3 is made up of 15 amino acids. The V gene end was trimmed by 6 bases and the J gene end by 6 bases; junction bases not matched to a gene: 10. Germline loops: CDR1 LNHDA, CDR2 SQIVND (reference sequence). The sequence came from a boy in the first two years of life who had a stem cell transplant for SCID, so the T cells may come from the graft donor. This sequence joins TRBV19 and TRBJ2-1, with 8 nucleotides matching TRBD1. This specimen consisted of PBMCs, mostly from graft donor cells, obtained 360 days after TCRalphabeta/CD19-depleted stem cell transplant. The CDR3 DNA sequence: TGTGCCAGTAGCCCGACAGGGGATGACACCAATGAGCAGTTCTTC. This codes for CASSPTGDDTNEQFF.